This section outlines one T cell receptor (beta chain) sequence together with its context. The antigen is not known. Sequencing used immunoSEQ multiplex PCR; TCRdb keeps in-frame clones, though not all of them. The table records approximately 40,000 clones, roughly four fifths of them present only once. The sample comes from a study of radiation and T cells in renal cell carcinoma. Overall study results and limits: Without pretreatment biopsies, baseline tumor clonotype presence was undetermined.

This sample's time point: blood 4 weeks post-SBRT, at nephrectomy. Documented treatment: 15 Gy SBRT to primary tumor, nephrectomy 4 weeks later. The sequence was collected from a woman in her 70s with renal cell carcinoma. This sample comprised blood, obtained from a patient whose treatment included radiotherapy and nephrectomy.

CDR3 sequence reads: CASSLGQGQGYTF. The DNA of the CDR3 is TGCGCCAGCAGCTTGGGTCAGGGTCAAGGCTACACCTTC. This chain joins TRBV5-1 and TRBJ1-2; D is perhaps TRBD1 (5 bases). Germline V gives CDR1 SGHRS, CDR2 YFSETQ. The CDR3 totals 13 residues. With 0 bases removed from V and 8 bases from J, the gap between germline ends came to 11 bases. Drawing the rest from reference TRBV5-1 and TRBJ1-2, the complete variable domain is KAGVTQTPRYLIKTRGQQVTLSCSPISGHRSVSWYQQTPGQGLQFLFEYFSETQRNKGNFPGRFSGRQFSNSRSEMNVSTLELGDSALYLCASSLGQGQGYTFGSGTRLTVV.